The 9 T cell receptor beta chains given below trace back to one sample, sequenced in a study of T-cell memory formation after mild COVID-19. Using its own MiXCR run on the 5' RACE reads, TCRdb lists one record per CDR3 protein. The profile shows 350,000 to 500,000 distinct CDR3 sequences, more than 20% of them singletons. Material: PBMCs or a T cell subset sorted from them (not recorded which). The receptor set was obtained from an adult woman who had mild COVID-19 (a few samples of this study predate the infection). Cell type and time point are not known.

The J gene is TRBJ2-1, the V gene TRBV5-4; 12 bases are shared with TRBD1. The CDR3 is 15 residues long. After removal of 5 bases from V and 4 bases from J, the junction contained 4 bases not matched to a gene. Germline-derived CDR1 and CDR2 are SGHNT and YYREEE (reference sequence). This CDR3 is CASSPGQGAYNEQFF. The CDR3 DNA follows: TGTGCCAGCAGTCCGGGACAGGGGGCTTACAATGAGCAGTTCTTC. The full variable domain, in which reference TRBV5-4 and TRBJ2-1 provide the parts outside the CDR3, is ETGVTQSPTHLIKTRGQQVTLRCSSQSGHNTVSWYQQALGQGPQFIFQYYREEENGRGNFPPRFSGLQFPNYSSELNVNALELDDSALYLCASSPGQGAYNEQFFGPGTRLTVL.

This clonotype came up a few times. This chain joins TRBV20-1 and TRBJ2-3; D may be TRBD1 or TRBD2 (6 bases each). Germline V lookup: CDR1 DFQATT, CDR2 SNEGSKA (reference sequence). V was cut by 3 bases and J by 3 bases, with 13 bases left in between. The CDR3 loop spans 14 amino acids. The CDR3 coding sequence is TGCAGTGCTAGCGGCAGGGGAGGAACAGATACGCAGTATTTT. Residues: CSASGRGGTDTQYF.

This clonotype was recorded many times. The chain employs TRBV6-2 or TRBV6-3 and TRBJ1-2; D uncertain. The CDR3 runs to 12 residues. V was shortened by 7 bases and J by 4 bases, with 10 bases between the two germline ends. Per the germline V gene, CDR1 is MNHEY and CDR2 is SVGEGT. In nucleotides, the CDR3 is TGTGCCAGCATGAGGCAGCCCTATGGCTACACCTTC. This encodes CASMRQPYGYTF.

This clonotype turned up a few times. This sequence joins TRBV29-1 and TRBJ2-5; possibly TRBD1 for D (6 bases). The germline gives CDR1 SQVTM, CDR2 ANQGSEA. The CDR3 totals 15 residues. V lost 7 bases to trimming and J lost 4 bases, with 22 bases between them. CDR3 nucleotide sequence: TGCAGCGCCGGACAGCCGACATATGAGGCAGAGACCCAGTACTTC. Its protein product is CSAGQPTYEAETQYF. Drawing the rest from reference TRBV29-1 and TRBJ2-5, the complete variable domain is SAVISQKPSRDICQRGTSLTIQCQVDSQVTMMFWYRQQPGQSLTLIATANQGSEATYESGFVIDKFPISRPNLTFSTLTVSNMSPEDSSIYLCSAGQPTYEAETQYFGPGTRLLVL.

The chain uses TRBV14 and TRBJ2-3; 10 nucleotides match TRBD2. The CDR3 is made up of 15 amino acids. Per germline, CDR1 SGHDN and CDR2 FVKESK. J was trimmed by 4 bases and V by 2 bases; bases with no gene match: 3. The CDR3 region has the DNA TGTGCCAGCAGCCAACTAGCGGGAGAGGCAGATACGCAGTATTTT. As protein: CASSQLAGEADTQYF.

V and J are TRBV6-5 and TRBJ2-3; D possibly corresponds to TRBD2 (6 bases). The germline V and J ends were trimmed by 4 bases and 0 bases, with 17 bases remaining between them. Looked up from germline, CDR1 is MNHEY and CDR2 is SVGAGI. The CDR3 runs to 17 residues. The CDR3 protein is CASSFTVAELSTDTQYF. The CDR3 nucleotides are TGTGCCAGCAGTTTCACAGTAGCGGAGCTCAGCACAGATACGCAGTATTTT.

The chain couples TRBV5-1 to TRBJ1-1; D possibly corresponds to TRBD1 (6 bases). The CDR3 has 14 residues. Trimming stripped 4 bases from V and 1 base from J, with 11 bases between. The germline CDR1 and CDR2 sequences are SGHRS and YFSETQ. The chain's CDR3 is CASSLPGQNTEAFF. CDR3 coding DNA: TGCGCCAGCAGCCTCCCGGGACAGAACACTGAAGCTTTCTTT.

This clonotype was found a few times. This chain connects TRBV29-1 to TRBJ2-2; D might be TRBD2 (6 bases). V was cut by 2 bases and J by 6 bases, with 13 bases left in between. CDR3 length: 14 residues. Germline loops: CDR1 SQVTM, CDR2 ANQGSEA. Here the CDR3 reads CSVELEPSAGELFF. Written as DNA, the CDR3 is TGCAGCGTTGAATTGGAGCCTAGCGCCGGGGAGCTGTTTTTT.

The chain has TRBV7-9 and TRBJ2-1, with a tentative D call TRBD2 (5 bases). Germline V gene lookup returns CDR1 SEHNR and CDR2 FQNEAQ (reference sequence). The CDR3 totals 12 residues. Trimming removed 6 bases at V and 10 bases at J, with 13 bases between. The CDR3 nucleotides are TGTGCCAGCAGTGGAGGCGGTGGGGAGCAGTTCTTC. As protein: CASSGGGGEQFF.